The 24 T cell receptor beta chains listed next were all sequenced from one sample in a study of cytomegalovirus exposure and HLA in healthy donors. The PCR was carried out with 60 Vbeta primers and 13 Jbeta primers. TCRdb's copy holds only in-frame clones and misses some; the assay was immunoSEQ multiplex PCR. The sample has 100,000 to 150,000 clones, roughly 70% seen once. Sequencing used PBMCs. Every receptor here comes from a man aged 40-49 years in good health and CMV-seropositive.

This clone has only one observation. This chain connects TRBV6-5 to TRBJ2-7; 8 bases line up with TRBD1. The CDR3 runs to 13 residues. The germline V gene has CDR1 MNHEY and CDR2 SVGAGI. With V trimmed by 5 bases and J by 4 bases, 4 bases remained unmatched. The CDR3 sequence: CASSPGTGYEQYF. The DNA for the CDR3 is TGTGCCAGCAGTCCCGGGACAGGATACGAGCAGTACTTC.

In DNA, the CDR3 is TGCAGCGTGAGGGACAGGGGGCTAACAGATACGCAGTATTTT. Protein: CSVRDRGLTDTQYF. The rearrangement links TRBV29-1 to TRBJ2-3; the match to TRBD1 covers 12 bases. Germline-derived CDR1 and CDR2 are SQVTM and ANQGSEA. The ends lost 6 bases at V and 3 bases at J; junction bases unmatched: 4. The CDR3 consists of 14 residues.

The count of this clone is one. V and J are TRBV28 and TRBJ1-1, with unresolved D. CDR1 and CDR2 (germline): MDHEN, SYDVKM. Trimming pared 2 bases from V and 4 bases from J, leaving 14 bases between. The CDR3 is made up of 15 amino acids. The CDR3, as DNA: TGTGCCAGCAGTTTAGGTCCTTTACGCGGCACTGAAGCTTTCTTT. It translates to CASSLGPLRGTEAFF.

The genes are TRBV19 and TRBJ2-7; the match to TRBD2 covers 7 bases. Trimming cost V 3 bases and J 4 bases; bases outside gene matches: 6. The CDR3 spans 14 residues. Germline V gene sequence: CDR1 LNHDA, CDR2 SQIVND (reference sequence). This CDR3 reads CASSIMAGAYEQYF. Written as DNA, the CDR3 is TGTGCCAGTAGTATCATGGCGGGAGCTTACGAGCAGTACTTC.

The V call is TRBV27, the J call TRBJ2-2; perhaps TRBD1 as D (6 bases). The CDR3 is 14 amino acids. Trimming left V 8 bases short and J 6 bases short, with 16 bases between. CDR1 is MNHEY, CDR2 SMNVEV, per germline (reference sequence). The CDR3 is CASSRQVEAGELFF. The CDR3, as DNA: TGTGCCAGCTCCCGACAGGTTGAGGCCGGGGAGCTGTTTTTT.

The V and J genes are TRBV6-5 and TRBJ1-2; no clear D gene. V shed 4 bases and J shed 5 bases, with 8 bases lying between them. The CDR3 extends over 12 amino acids. Germline V gene sequence: CDR1 MNHEY, CDR2 SVGAGI. The CDR3 DNA follows: TGTGCCAGCAGTTCGACACGATATGGCTACACCTTC. This codes for CASSSTRYGYTF.

The chain couples TRBV28 to TRBJ2-1; 9 bases agree with TRBD2. Germline V gene lookup returns CDR1 MDHEN and CDR2 SYDVKM. The junction had 12 bases not matched to a gene; V was cut back by 8 bases and J by 10 bases. This CDR3 comprises 14 residues. CDR3 residues: CASGWGLAAQEQFF. The CDR3 nucleotides are TGTGCCAGCGGATGGGGACTAGCCGCGCAGGAGCAGTTCTTC.

This chain connects TRBV7-7 to TRBJ2-2; D may be TRBD2 (6 bases). V lost 0 bases to trimming and J lost 6 bases, with 14 bases between them. The CDR3 sequence is 16 residues long. Germline CDR1 reads SSHAT; CDR2 reads FNYEAQ (reference sequence). Here the CDR3 reads CASSLAGGSAPGELFF. The CDR3 DNA is TGTGCCAGCAGCTTAGCGGGAGGCTCCGCTCCCGGGGAGCTGTTTTTT.

The V gene is TRBV10-1, the J gene TRBJ2-3; maybe TRBD1 (5 bases). The V gene's germline CDR1 is WNHNN and CDR2 SYGVQD (reference sequence). V was trimmed by 5 bases and J by 5 bases, leaving 11 bases between them. The CDR3 runs 13 residues. This chain's CDR3 is CASSRTSGDTQYF. CDR3 DNA: TGCGCCAGCAGTCGGACATCCGGAGATACGCAGTATTTT.

V and J are TRBV30 and TRBJ1-2; TRBD1 aligns across 7 bases. Germline values: CDR1 GTSNPN, CDR2 SVGIG (reference sequence). CDR3 length equals 14 residues. J lost 4 bases, V lost 3 bases, and 8 bases had no gene match. CDR3 sequence: CAWRKGGTAYGYTF. CDR3 sequence (DNA): TGTGCCTGGAGGAAGGGCGGGACAGCCTATGGCTACACCTTC. The whole variable domain, filled in from reference TRBV30 and TRBJ1-2, reads SQTIHQWPATLVQPVGSPLSLECTVEGTSNPNLYWYRQAAGRGLQLLFYSVGIGQISSEVPQNLSASRPQDRQFILSSKKLLLSDSGFYLCAWRKGGTAYGYTFGSGTRLTVV.

This clone was picked up a small number of times. This chain links TRBV28 with TRBJ1-5, with 8 bases aligning to TRBD1. Germline CDR1 reads MDHEN; CDR2 reads SYDVKM. Unmatched junction bases numbered 5, after V lost 4 bases and J lost 3 bases. The CDR3 has 15 residues. CDR3 nucleotides: TGTGCCAGCAGTTCCCGGGACAGGCACAATCAGCCCCAGCATTTT. Protein: CASSSRDRHNQPQHF. Together with reference TRBV28 and TRBJ1-5, the CDR3 gives the full variable domain: DVKVTQSSRYLVKRTGEKVFLECVQDMDHENMFWYRQDPGLGLRLIYFSYDVKMKEKGDIPEGYSVSREKKERFSLILESASTNQTSMYLCASSSRDRHNQPQHFGDGTRLSIL.

The chain carries TRBV28 and TRBJ2-1; D is unresolved. Per the germline V gene, CDR1 is MDHEN and CDR2 is SYDVKM. V dropped 3 bases and J dropped 0 bases, with 6 bases sitting between them. This CDR3 region has 14 residues. In DNA form, the CDR3 reads TGTGCCAGCAGTTTGATTAGCTCCTACAATGAGCAGTTCTTC. This codes for CASSLISSYNEQFF.

This clone was picked up a small number of times. The chain carries TRBV6-5 and TRBJ1-2; 10 nucleotides match TRBD1. This CDR3 contains 15 residues. Unmatched junction bases numbered 6, after V lost 2 bases and J lost 6 bases. Per germline, CDR1 MNHEY and CDR2 SVGAGI. CDR3 region: CASSYGDRGLDGYTF. The DNA for the CDR3 is TGTGCCAGCAGTTACGGAGACAGGGGGCTGGATGGCTACACCTTC.

This clone has a handful of counts. The J gene is TRBJ2-1, the V gene TRBV30; 7 bases are a match to TRBD2. Per the germline V gene, CDR1 is GTSNPN and CDR2 is SVGIG (reference sequence). V shed 7 bases and J 0 bases; nucleotides not matched to a gene: 3. The CDR3 totals 13 residues. Here the CDR3 DNA reads TGTGCCTTCCGGACTAGCTCCTACAATGAGCAGTTCTTC. As protein: CAFRTSSYNEQFF. Complete variable domain (other parts from reference TRBV30 and TRBJ2-1): SQTIHQWPATLVQPVGSPLSLECTVEGTSNPNLYWYRQAAGRGLQLLFYSVGIGQISSEVPQNLSASRPQDRQFILSSKKLLLSDSGFYLCAFRTSSYNEQFFGPGTRLTVL.

The rearrangement links TRBV27 to TRBJ2-3, with TRBD2 identical over 10 bases. The V gene's germline CDR1 is MNHEY and CDR2 SMNVEV (reference sequence). This CDR3 is built from 18 residues. The J segment lost 2 bases and the V segment lost 7 bases, leaving 15 bases of the junction unmatched. This chain's CDR3 is CASTPIGPSGRSTDTQYF. CDR3 nucleotide sequence: TGTGCCAGCACTCCGATCGGCCCTAGCGGGAGATCCACAGATACGCAGTATTTT.

A single count supports this clone. The CDR3 protein is CASITGTGSYTEAFF. CDR3 bases: TGTGCCAGCATAACCGGGACAGGGTCGTACACTGAAGCTTTCTTT. The V call is TRBV2, the J call TRBJ1-1; 9 bases agree with TRBD1. Losses at the gene ends were 7 bases for V and 3 bases for J; bases not matched to a gene: 9. Germline V gene sequence: CDR1 SNHLY, CDR2 FYNNEI. This CDR3 is built from 15 residues.

This clone has a handful of counts. CDR3 nucleotide sequence: TGTGCCAGCAGCTCCCCAGGGAGGATGGGCAAAAACATTCAGTACTTC. Translation: CASSSPGRMGKNIQYF. V usage is TRBV5-8 and J usage is TRBJ2-4; D might be TRBD2 (6 bases). CDR3 length: 16 amino acids. Trimming took off 3 bases at V and 3 bases at J, with 16 bases between the two ends. CDR1 and CDR2 (germline): SGHTS, YDEGEE.

This clone has only one observation. CDR3 amino acids: CASGEQGASYEQYF. The CDR3, as DNA: TGTGCCAGCGGCGAACAGGGGGCTTCCTACGAGCAGTACTTC. The V and J genes are TRBV28 and TRBJ2-7; 9 bases map to TRBD1. This CDR3 region has 14 residues. V shed 8 bases and J 1 base; nucleotides not matched to a gene: 6. Per germline, CDR1 MDHEN and CDR2 SYDVKM.

The chain couples TRBV18 to TRBJ1-3, with D maybe TRBD1 (5 bases). The V gene's germline CDR1 is KGHSH and CDR2 LQKENI. The germline V and J ends were trimmed by 6 bases and 2 bases, with 14 bases remaining between them. This CDR3 region has 15 residues. Written as DNA, the CDR3 is TGTGCCAGCTCTCTTGATCAGGGCGCTGGAAACACCATATATTTT. It encodes CASSLDQGAGNTIYF.

In DNA, the CDR3 is TGTGCCAGCAGTGAAGAGGGGACAGGGAATCAGCCCCAGCATTTT. This gives the protein CASSEEGTGNQPQHF. V gene TRBV2 combines with J gene TRBJ1-5; 9 nucleotides agree with TRBD1. This CDR3 is 15 amino acids long. The V gene end was trimmed by 1 base and the J gene end by 4 bases; junction bases not matched to a gene: 2. Germline values: CDR1 SNHLY, CDR2 FYNNEI.

The rearrangement links TRBV29-1 to TRBJ2-7; D not certain. V gave up 7 bases and J gave up 3 bases, with 10 bases separating them. The CDR3 is made up of 11 amino acids. Germline CDR1 SQVTM, CDR2 ANQGSEA. The CDR3 loop is CSGALDYEQYF. Here the CDR3 DNA reads TGCAGCGGGGCCCTCGACTACGAGCAGTACTTC.

The chain employs TRBV28 and TRBJ2-1; 10 bases agree with TRBD2. With V trimmed by 2 bases and J by 4 bases, 2 bases remained unmatched. Looked up from germline, CDR1 is MDHEN and CDR2 is SYDVKM. There are 15 residues in the CDR3. CDR3 nucleotides: TGTGCCAGCAGTTTAAGGACTAGCGGATACAATGAGCAGTTCTTC. Its translation is CASSLRTSGYNEQFF.

This clone was seen a few times. CDR3: CASSPSLPQTGNTIYF. The CDR3 region has the DNA TGTGCCAGCAGCCCCTCCTTACCCCAGACTGGAAACACCATATATTTT. V usage is TRBV14 and J usage is TRBJ1-3; the D is unclear. Trimming took 4 bases from V and 2 from J, leaving 15 bases between them. The length of the CDR3 is 16 residues. Per germline, CDR1 SGHDN and CDR2 FVKESK.

This clone has more than one count but fewer than ten. This chain links TRBV5-4 with TRBJ2-1; 8 bases match TRBD2. The ends lost 4 bases at V and 8 bases at J; junction bases unmatched: 17. Germline-derived CDR1 and CDR2 are SGHNT and YYREEE (reference sequence). The CDR3 contains 17 residues. As DNA, the CDR3 is TGTGCCAGCAGCCCGCGCGGGCGCGGGGGGCTTGGGTATGAGCAGTTCTTC. It codes for CASSPRGRGGLGYEQFF.